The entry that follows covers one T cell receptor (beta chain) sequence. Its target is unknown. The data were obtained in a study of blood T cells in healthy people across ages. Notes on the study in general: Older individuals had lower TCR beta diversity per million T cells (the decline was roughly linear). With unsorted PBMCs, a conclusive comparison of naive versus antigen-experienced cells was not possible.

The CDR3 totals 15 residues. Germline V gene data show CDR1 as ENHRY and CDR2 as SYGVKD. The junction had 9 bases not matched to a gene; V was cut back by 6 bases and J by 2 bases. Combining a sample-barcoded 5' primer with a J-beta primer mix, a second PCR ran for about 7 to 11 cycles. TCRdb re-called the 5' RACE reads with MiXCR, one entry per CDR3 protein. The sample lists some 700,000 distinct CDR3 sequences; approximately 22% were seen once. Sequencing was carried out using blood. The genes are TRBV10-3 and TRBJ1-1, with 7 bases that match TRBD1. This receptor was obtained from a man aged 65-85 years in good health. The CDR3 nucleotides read TGTGCCATCAGCTTCGGGACAGAGAGTAACACTGAAGCTTTCTTT. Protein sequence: CAISFGTESNTEAFF.